This TCR beta chain was recovered during a study of T-cell reconstitution after alpha-beta-depleted transplantation in children. The V and J ends lost 1 base and 4 bases respectively, with 8 bases between them. This CDR3 contains 13 residues. The germline V gene encodes CDR1 GTSNPN and CDR2 SVGIG (reference sequence). Unique molecular identifiers were used to barcode this TCRbeta library. From the PCR reads, TCRdb called clonotypes with MiXCR, one entry per CDR3 protein. Found here are 70,000 to 100,000 distinct CDR3 sequences, 12% of them singletons; the top ten hold approximately 14%. The sequenced sample was PBMCs from the stem cell graft donor, obtained from the stem cell graft. This receptor was taken from a human donor who donated a stem cell graft to a child with inherited bone marrow failure. The chain combines TRBV30 with TRBJ1-5; unclear D gene. Written as DNA, the CDR3 is TGTGCCTGGAGTGAGGACCTAAATCAGCCCCAGCATTTT. This encodes CAWSEDLNQPQHF.